These 24 T cell receptor beta chains were sequenced from one sample in a study of blood T cells in healthy people across ages (dated by TCRdb to the mid-2010s). The method was 5' RACE. The data were produced on an Illumina HiSeq 2500. The second PCR ran for about 6 to 12 cycles and used a J-beta primer mix along with a sample-barcoded 5' primer. Through fastp at Q25 and MiXCR, TCRdb rebuilt clones from the public reads, retaining in-frame beta chains. CDR3 protein duplicates are merged, each entry listing the most common genes and DNA. This sample lists 730,000 or so distinct CDR3 sequences; around 46% were detected once. 20% to 25% of the sample lies in the top ten. Sequenced material: blood. All receptors come from a woman in her fifties or sixties in good health.

Points on this clonotype: Just one base apart from a much larger clone, this may be a read error. The chain uses TRBV20-1 and TRBJ2-5, with 8 bases matching TRBD2. The better agreement between TRBJ2-1 and the DNA end casts doubt on the J call. Germline CDR1 is DFQATT and CDR2 is SNEGSKA (reference sequence). There are 12 residues in the CDR3. CDR3 loop: CSAKRAGETQFF. The CDR3 DNA reads TGCAGTGCAAAGAGAGCGGGAGAGACCCAGTTCTTC.

The chain recombines TRBV20-1 with TRBJ2-7; 8 bases map to TRBD2. Germline CDR1 and CDR2: DFQATT and SNEGSKA (reference sequence). The CDR3 is 14 residues long. The V segment lost 1 base and the J segment 10 bases; nucleotides outside the gene matches: 12. Here the CDR3 reads CSARALTGTSVQYF. CDR3 DNA sequence: TGCAGTGCTAGAGCCCTAACCGGGACTAGTGTACAGTACTTC.

This clonotype was counted between two and nine times. The chain employs TRBV11-3 and TRBJ2-5; TRBD2 matches 13 bases. Germline CDR1 reads SGHNT; CDR2 reads YENEEA. Trimming at V came to 5 bases and at J to 5 bases, leaving 5 bases not matched to a gene. The CDR3 has 15 residues. The CDR3 here is CASSRTSGGGETQYF. Written as DNA, the CDR3 is TGTGCCAGCAGCCGGACTAGCGGGGGAGGGGAGACCCAGTACTTC.

This clonotype was picked up many times. The rearrangement links TRBV20-1 to TRBJ2-1; D might be TRBD1 (5 bases). CDR3 length: 14 residues. V dropped 0 bases and J dropped 5 bases, with 11 bases sitting between them. Per germline, CDR1 DFQATT and CDR2 SNEGSKA (reference sequence). Here the CDR3 DNA reads TGCAGTGCTAGAGAACAGGCGTACCACAATGAGCAGTTCTTC. Translating it yields CSAREQAYHNEQFF.

The sample holds a few counts of this clonotype. The V and J genes are TRBV12-3 or TRBV12-4 and TRBJ1-2; D unclear. The CDR3 is 15 residues long. V lost 0 bases and J 2 bases, leaving 10 bases between the germline ends. This chain's CDR3 is CASSLAPDMNYGYTF. In DNA form, the CDR3 reads TGTGCCAGCAGTTTAGCGCCCGACATGAACTATGGCTACACCTTC.

This clonotype was recorded only once. An end of the junction does not agree with germline; a read error may underlie this. The chain links TRBV7-9 to TRBJ1-2; weak D call: TRBD1 (6 bases). This CDR3 contains 16 residues. Germline CDR1 and CDR2: SEHNR and FQNEAQ (reference sequence). The CDR3: CASSQQAGSGEYGYSF. CDR3 coding DNA: TGTGCCAGCAGCCAGCAGGCCGGGTCAGGGGAATATGGCTACTCCTTC.

The rearrangement joins TRBV20-1 to TRBJ2-3; TRBD2 might be the D (7 bases). Trimming left V 0 bases short and J 4 bases short, with 11 bases between. The CDR3 is made up of 14 amino acids. CDR1 is DFQATT, CDR2 SNEGSKA, per germline (reference sequence). The DNA of the CDR3 is TGCAGTGCTAGAGATGGGGGGGCAGCAGATACGCAGTATTTT. Encoded protein: CSARDGGAADTQYF.

The CDR3 here is CASSQDHRTSWGQRNEQFF. The CDR3 region has the DNA TGTGCCAGCAGCCAAGATCATAGGACTAGCTGGGGCCAGAGGAATGAGCAGTTCTTC. The gene calls are TRBV3-1 and TRBJ2-1; 8 bases are shared with TRBD2. CDR3 length: 19 amino acids. V was clipped by 0 bases and J by 7 bases; unmatched bases: 17. Germline V gene data show CDR1 as LGHDT and CDR2 as YNNKEL (reference sequence).

The gene calls are TRBV27 and TRBJ2-1; 10 nucleotides agree with TRBD2. The V gene's germline CDR1 is MNHEY and CDR2 SMNVEV (reference sequence). This CDR3 is 15 amino acids long. Trimming took 2 bases from V and 8 from J; bases not matched to a gene: 6. CDR3 coding DNA: TGTGCCAGCAGTTTAAAGGGACTAGCGACCCATGAGCAGTTCTTC. Translation gives CASSLKGLATHEQFF.

J is TRBJ2-5 and V is TRBV6-5; D is uncertain. V gave up 7 bases and J gave up 11 bases, with 20 bases separating them. The CDR3 length is 13 residues. The germline V gene encodes CDR1 MNHEY and CDR2 SVGAGI. The CDR3 loop reads CASTRVKGNEQYF. CDR3 sequence (DNA): TGTGCCAGCACCCGAGTAAAAGGAAATGAGCAGTACTTC.

In this sample, this clonotype turned up many times. J is TRBJ2-7 and V is TRBV7-3; no clear D. CDR1 is SGHTA and CDR2 is FQGTGA in the germline V gene. The CDR3 sequence is 14 residues long. The ends were cut back, 11 bases at V and 5 bases at J, with 22 bases in the middle. The DNA for the CDR3 is TGTGCCCCTCACCGCCAACGGACGGAGCACGAGCAGTACTTC. It is translated as CAPHRQRTEHEQYF.

J is TRBJ2-2 and V is TRBV30, with D perhaps TRBD1 (6 bases). The CDR3 has 14 residues. V was trimmed by 4 bases and J by 0 bases, leaving 9 bases between them. In germline, CDR1 is GTSNPN, CDR2 SVGIG (reference sequence). This CDR3 is CAWKRGTNTGELFF. The CDR3 bases are TGTGCCTGGAAGAGGGGGACGAACACCGGGGAGCTGTTTTTT.

This clonotype has a handful of counts. This chain uses TRBV28 with TRBJ2-3, with D perhaps matching TRBD1 (5 bases). Per the germline V gene, CDR1 is MDHEN and CDR2 is SYDVKM. The CDR3 is 16 amino acids. Trimming took 7 bases from V and 2 from J, leaving 19 bases between them. The chain's CDR3 is CASISQGTRLTDTQYF. The CDR3 DNA follows: TGTGCCAGCATCTCCCAGGGAACAAGGCTCACAGATACGCAGTATTTT.

The chain recombines TRBV7-9 with TRBJ1-2; 9 positions agree with TRBD1. The length of the CDR3 is 15 residues. Looked up from germline, CDR1 is SEHNR and CDR2 is FQNEAQ (reference sequence). After removal of 4 bases from V and 6 bases from J, the junction contained 9 bases not matched to a gene. The CDR3 sequence: CASSYRDRESDGYTF. CDR3 coding DNA: TGTGCCAGCAGCTACAGGGACAGGGAGTCCGATGGCTACACCTTC.

This clonotype was counted at least ten times. This chain connects TRBV7-2 to TRBJ2-3, with TRBD2 as a possible D gene (5 bases). CDR3 size: 14 residues. The V gene's germline CDR1 is SGHTA and CDR2 FQGNSA. The ends were cut back, 4 bases at V and 0 bases at J, with 8 bases in the middle. The CDR3: CASSSRTSTDTQYF. CDR3 sequence (DNA): TGTGCCAGCAGCTCACGGACTAGCACAGATACGCAGTATTTT.

The chain links TRBV7-2 to TRBJ1-1; D not certain. V lost 1 base and J 5 bases, leaving 14 bases between the germline ends. CDR1 and CDR2 (germline): SGHTA, FQGNSA. The CDR3 is 15 amino acids. CDR3 in amino acids: CASSLVVRVRTEAFF. The CDR3 nucleotides are TGTGCCAGCAGCTTAGTTGTCCGGGTACGGACTGAAGCTTTCTTT. The complete variable domain, with remaining parts taken from reference TRBV7-2 and TRBJ1-1, reads GAGVSQSPSNKVTEKGKDVELRCDPISGHTALYWYRQSLGQGLEFLIYFQGNSAPDKSGLPSDRFSAERTGGSVSTLTIQRTQQEDSAVYLCASSLVVRVRTEAFFGQGTRLTVV.

V and J are TRBV20-1 and TRBJ2-1; a possible D gene is TRBD2 (5 bases). Per germline, CDR1 DFQATT and CDR2 SNEGSKA (reference sequence). V was cut by 1 base and J by 4 bases, with 17 bases left in between. CDR3 size: 16 residues. The CDR3 protein is CSARALLSGIYNEQFF. In nucleotides, the CDR3 is TGCAGTGCTAGAGCCTTACTAAGCGGAATATACAATGAGCAGTTCTTC.

The chain has TRBV6-5 and TRBJ2-1; perhaps TRBD1 as D (6 bases). V was trimmed by 2 bases and J by 5 bases, leaving 10 bases between them. Germline CDR1 MNHEY, CDR2 SVGAGI. The CDR3 covers 14 residues. CDR3 sequence reads: CASSYTGTNNEQFF. The CDR3, as DNA: TGTGCCAGCAGTTACACTGGGACAAACAATGAGCAGTTCTTC.

The V gene is TRBV5-1, the J gene TRBJ2-1; no firm D call. From germline, CDR1 is SGHRS and CDR2 YFSETQ. V was cut by 0 bases and J by 8 bases, with 15 bases left in between. CDR3 size: 15 residues. This CDR3 is CASSLGVTIGDEQFF. Written as DNA, the CDR3 is TGCGCCAGCAGCTTGGGAGTGACAATAGGAGATGAGCAGTTCTTC.

The rearrangement links TRBV25-1 to TRBJ2-5, with D unresolved. Trimming stripped 3 bases from V and 4 bases from J, with 6 bases between. The CDR3 is 12 residues long. Germline assignment: CDR1 MGHDK and CDR2 SYGVNS. Here the CDR3 DNA reads TGTGCCAGCAGTGATAAAGCAGAGACCCAGTACTTC. This sequence encodes CASSDKAETQYF. Full variable domain (remainder filled in from reference TRBV25-1 and TRBJ2-5): EADIYQTPRYLVIGTGKKITLECSQTMGHDKMYWYQQDPGMELHLIHYSYGVNSTEKGDLSSESTVSRIRTEHFPLTLESARPSHTSQYLCASSDKAETQYFGPGTRLLVL.

The V gene is TRBV11-1, the J gene TRBJ2-5, with TRBD2 matching over 14 bases. The CDR3 extends over 16 amino acids. Germline V gene sequence: CDR1 SGHAT, CDR2 FQDESV (reference sequence). V lost 5 bases to trimming and J lost 11 bases; unmatched junction nucleotides: 13. CDR3 loop: CASSHPGTSGSYEQYF. The CDR3 DNA follows: TGTGCCAGCAGCCATCCCGGGACTAGCGGGAGCTATGAGCAGTACTTC.

The genes are TRBV9 and TRBJ2-2, with 11 bases lining up with TRBD2. V shed 0 bases and J 4 bases; nucleotides not matched to a gene: 8. CDR3 length: 18 amino acids. Germline CDR1 reads SGDLS; CDR2 reads YYNGEE. The CDR3 bases are TGTGCCAGCAGCGTAGCTTTAGCGGGAGGGCCAGGCACCGGGGAGCTGTTTTTT. Translation: CASSVALAGGPGTGELFF.

Worth noting for this clonotype: At one end the junction does not follow the germline gene, possibly because of a read error. The rearrangement links TRBV7-6 to TRBJ2-5; D uncertain. CDR3 length: 14 residues. Germline V gene sequence: CDR1 SGHVS, CDR2 FNYEAQ. The CDR3 spells CASGLRKGQETQYF. CDR3 nucleotide sequence: TGTGCCAGCGGCTTACGAAAAGGCCAAGAGACCCAGTACTTC.

This sequence joins TRBV2 and TRBJ2-7; 8 positions match TRBD1. Per the germline V gene, CDR1 is SNHLY and CDR2 is FYNNEI. The V and J ends lost 5 bases and 4 bases, in that order; junction bases with no gene match: 7. This CDR3 has 14 amino acids. DNA for the CDR3: TGTGCCAGCAGTCAAAGGGGACAGGATTACGAGCAGTACTTC. It is translated as CASSQRGQDYEQYF. Full variable domain (missing parts from reference TRBV2 and TRBJ2-7): EPEVTQTPSHQVTQMGQEVILRCVPISNHLYFYWYRQILGQKVEFLVSFYNNEISEKSEIFDDQFSVERPDGSNFTLKIRSTKLEDSAMYFCASSQRGQDYEQYFGPGTRLTVT.